This record covers a single T cell receptor (beta chain). By its share of the sample, this clonotype is medium-sized (0.01 to 0.1%). Its antigen is unknown. The input lacks base qualities; no much larger clone sits a single base away. The source of the sample is a study of HIV-infected children after antiretroviral therapy interruption (dated by TCRdb to the late 2010s). Context from the whole study: The study included eight children, four on planned treatment interruption and four on continuous treatment, and all eight had a CD4+ count above 500 and a viral load below 50 copies/ml. Median age was approximately 9.5 years in the interruption group and over 7 years in the continuous treatment group. Exposure to EBV and CMV had been recorded for most participating children. Interruption-arm samples came from week 0, week 12, end of interruption (week 24 or 48), and about 3 years after study end. Continuous-treatment samples were analyzed from corresponding weeks 0, 48 and 150. TCR repertoires were compared between children on planned treatment interruption and children on continuous antiretroviral treatment, alongside thymic output measurements.

Relative to germline, V is missing 2 bases and J is missing 6 bases, with 13 bases of the junction outside any gene match. CDR1 LNHDA and CDR2 SQIVND are derived from the germline V gene (reference sequence). Taken from cysteine to phenylalanine, the CDR3 has 17 residues. Only CDR3 DNA remains: 51 bases, in frame from the first base. Broad study findings and their caveats: In the naive CD4+ repertoires of PTI patients, CDR3 sharing between time points dropped after the start of interruption, while many sequences were shared between the end of interruption and 3 years later. The low number of patients is a limitation and the data should be interpreted with caution. In a few patients, shared-triplet CDR3 clusters rose after interruption, but the overall increase reached significance only when one outlier patient was excluded.

The label giving this sample's treatment or condition can be read as: PENTA 11 planned treatment interruption arm or continuous ART arm. Children from the United Kingdom aged 2 to 15 years who had been given at least three-drug ART for at least 24 weeks were enrolled as participants. Cryopreserved PBMCs containing at least 5 million viable cells were required, and several candidate patients were excluded because of low viable PBMC yield. Memory CD8+ CD45RO+ CD45RA- T cells were FACS-sorted from thawed PBMCs on a FACSAria III cell sorter. After sorting, the cells were fixed and RNA was extracted first with the RNeasy FFPE kit and then with the RNeasy Micro kit. The protocol used for the library was 3' RACE. TCR libraries were built from RNA using a 3' RACE protocol with unique molecular identifiers to correct PCR amplification bias. Up to 12 amplicon libraries were pooled and sequenced on an Illumina MiSeq with v2 2x250 paired-end chemistry. The published analysis was carried out like this. Reads were processed with Decombinator to assign V and J genes and CDR3, with barcode-based error and PCR bias correction. Before Gini coefficients were calculated with the R ineq package, the repertoires were subsampled to the same depth. GLIPH, Hamming distance and a shared triplet metric were used to assess CDR3 similarity. The public reads were reanalyzed by TCRdb: fastp trimming at Q25, MiXCR alignment, in-frame beta chains only. Entries that share a CDR3 protein sequence are merged under the most common genes and DNA. TCRdb's processing, not the authors', yielded these V and J calls. Present in this sample are some 7,000 distinct CDR3 sequences, roughly 15% of which were seen just once. The top ten constitute roughly an eighth of the sample.

The sequence links TRBV19 to TRBJ2-3; 8 of the junction bases match TRBD1. This receptor was identified in a pool of human donors with HIV. The sample consisted of CD45RO+ CD8+ T cells from PBMCs, pooled from several time points, taken from a donor given antiretroviral therapy, either interrupted or continuous. The intended sense of this specimen's cell subset or site label: memory CD8+ CD45RO+ CD45RA- T cells. The bases are TGTGCCAGTAGTATACGGGACAGGTTCCCCCAACGGGATACGCAGTATTTT. The translation is CASSIRDRFPQRDTQYF.